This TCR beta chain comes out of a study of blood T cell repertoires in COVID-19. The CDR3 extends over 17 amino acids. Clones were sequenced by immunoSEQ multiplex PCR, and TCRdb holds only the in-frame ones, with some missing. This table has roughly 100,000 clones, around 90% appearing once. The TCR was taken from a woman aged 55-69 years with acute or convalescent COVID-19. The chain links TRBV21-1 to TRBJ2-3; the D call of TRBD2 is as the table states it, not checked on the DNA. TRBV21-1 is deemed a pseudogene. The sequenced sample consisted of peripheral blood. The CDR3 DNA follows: TGTGCCAGCAGCGCAGGGACTAGCGGGATCAGCACAGATACGCAGTATTTT. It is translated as CASSAGTSGISTDTQYF.